This entry describes one T cell receptor beta chain. Each CDR3 protein is one row after TCRdb ran MiXCR on the RT-PCR reads. Of hundreds of thousands of distinct CDR3 sequences listed, approximately 10% are singletons. This sample was taken from a study of response to subunit inactivated influenza vaccine. The CDR3 totals 15 residues. Trimming removed 6 bases at V and 2 bases at J, with 15 bases between. The sample also formed part of further work on T cells expressing NK-cell markers. That paper adds: Researchers built TCR beta cDNA using 5'RACE template switching with UMIs. The CD3+CD56-NKG2C+ fraction was also led by these clonotypes in four donors.

V and J are TRBV12-3 or TRBV12-4 and TRBJ2-3; D assignment may be TRBD1 or TRBD2 (5 bases each). This clonotype was sampled from a man in his fifties who received an inactivated influenza vaccine. Sequencing was performed on PBMCs from blood, taken on the day of vaccination. CDR3 in DNA: TGTGCCAGCAGGTCGCAAGGGACGAACACAGATACGCAGTATTTT. Translated: CASRSQGTNTDTQYF.